Listed below are T cell receptor beta chains from one sample, sequenced in a study of blood T cells in healthy people across ages. TCRdb recomputed calls from the 5' RACE reads with MiXCR, one row per CDR3 protein. This sample has 700,000 to 950,000 distinct CDR3 sequences, with roughly 47% found just once. The sample was blood. These receptors came from a woman aged 55-70 years in good health. Both conserved end residues are part of each CDR3. A D gene is named only where the DNA matches it firmly. Some rows mark clone size as missing; the rest say once, few, many or name a class of expanded clone.

j_call d_call v_call clone_size cdr3_aa cdr3_nt
TRBJ2-7 TRBD1 TRBV29-1 once CSVVQGGYEQYF TGCAGCGTTGTACAGGGGGGCTACGAGCAGTACTTC
TRBJ1-2 - TRBV20-1 - CSANDRPSNYGYTF TGCAGTGCTAACGACAGGCCTTCTAACTATGGCTACACCTTC
TRBJ1-2 - TRBV14 - CASSQGNRVGGYTF TGTGCCAGCAGCCAAGGAAACAGGGTCGGTGGCTACACCTTC
TRBJ2-7 TRBD2 TRBV20-1 - CSARDITSGRAYEQYF TGCAGTGCTAGAGACATTACTAGCGGGAGAGCCTACGAGCAGTACTTC
TRBJ1-2 - TRBV5-6 few CASSRTGFGDYTF TGTGCCAGCAGCCGAACAGGTTTCGGGGACTACACCTTC
TRBJ2-7 - TRBV3-1 - CASTRGAGQAYEQYF TGTGCCAGCACCCGGGGGGCCGGGCAAGCCTACGAGCAGTACTTC
TRBJ1-2 TRBD1 TRBV20-1 - CSARVLTGGNCGYTF TGCAGTGCTAGGGTACTGACAGGGGGTAACTGTGGCTACACCTTC
TRBJ2-3 - TRBV4-2 many CASSQEIARSTDTQYF TGTGCCAGCAGCCAAGAAATAGCCAGGAGCACAGATACGCAGTATTTT
TRBJ2-1 - TRBV9 few CASSVGADSYNEQFF TGTGCCAGCAGCGTAGGCGCGGACTCCTACAATGAGCAGTTCTTC
TRBJ2-2 - TRBV4-3 - CASSQGLANTGELFF TGCGCCAGCAGCCAAGGACTAGCGAACACCGGGGAGCTGTTTTTT
TRBJ1-5 - TRBV7-2 - CASSSTLADQPQHF TGTGCCAGCAGCTCGACATTAGCGGATCAGCCCCAGCATTTT
TRBJ2-7 - TRBV20-1 many CSAIRDYEQYF TGCAGTGCTATAAGGGACTACGAGCAGTACTTC
TRBJ1-2 - TRBV25-1 - CASSETNGGTANGYTF TGTGCCAGCAGTGAAACTAATGGGGGAACAGCTAACGGCTACACCTTC
TRBJ2-7 - TRBV9 - CAGSVGQGTYEQYF TGTGCCGGCAGCGTAGGGCAGGGGACCTACGAGCAGTACTTC
TRBJ2-3 - TRBV9 - CASSVESGHGQGTDTQYF TGTGCCAGCAGCGTAGAAAGTGGGCACGGGCAGGGTACAGATACGCAGTATTTT
TRBJ2-1 TRBD2 TRBV19 - CASRLLGASGRNEQFF TGTGCCAGTAGGCTACTGGGGGCTAGCGGGAGAAATGAGCAGTTCTTC
TRBJ2-4 - TRBV7-6 - CASSATGRQRENIQYF TGTGCCAGCAGCGCCACGGGGCGTCAGAGGGAAAACATTCAGTACTTC
TRBJ1-1 - TRBV2 - CASADGGFPGAFF TGTGCCAGCGCCGACGGGGGGTTTCCGGGAGCTTTCTTT
TRBJ1-1 - TRBV5-1 - CASSSGATLRTEAFF TGCGCCAGCAGCTCGGGGGCCACCCTGCGGACTGAAGCTTTCTTT
TRBJ1-5 - TRBV6-2/TRBV6-3 - CASSPVFNQPQHF TGTGCCAGCAGTCCAGTCTTTAATCAGCCCCAGCATTTT
TRBJ1-6 - TRBV14 many CASSQDRGFPLNSPLHF TGTGCCAGCAGCCAAGATCGGGGGTTTCCGCTTAATTCACCCCTCCACTTT
TRBJ2-7 - TRBV20-1 many CSGGTLRAYEQYF TGCAGTGGAGGGACCCTCCGAGCGTACGAGCAGTACTTC
TRBJ2-1 TRBD2 TRBV6-5 - CASSYAAGGPNEQFF TGTGCCAGCAGTTACGCGGCGGGAGGGCCCAATGAGCAGTTCTTC
TRBJ1-6 TRBD1 TRBV5-1 few CASSLQGGGSPLHF TGCGCCAGCAGCTTGCAGGGGGGCGGATCACCCCTCCACTTT
TRBJ2-5 TRBD1 TRBV28 - CASRQGARRETQYF TGTGCCAGCAGGCAGGGGGCTAGACGTGAGACCCAGTACTTC
TRBJ1-1 TRBD1 TRBV7-2 - CASSLGGTGVGSFGTEAFF TGTGCCAGCAGCTTAGGGGGGACAGGGGTGGGTTCATTTGGTACTGAAGCTTTCTTT
TRBJ2-3 TRBD1 TRBV2 - CASSPGTGGMDTQYF TGTGCCAGCAGCCCCGGGACAGGGGGCATGGATACGCAGTATTTT
TRBJ1-6 - TRBV12-3/TRBV12-4 few CASSSWLDNSPLHF TGTGCCAGCAGTTCGTGGTTGGACAATTCACCCCTCCACTTT
TRBJ2-7 - TRBV7-2 - CASSGSLYNEQYF TGTGCCAGCAGCGGCTCCCTCTACAATGAGCAGTACTTC
TRBJ2-1 TRBD2 TRBV18 - CASSPPGLAGVDEQFF TGTGCCAGCTCACCGCCGGGACTAGCGGGGGTGGATGAGCAGTTCTTC
TRBJ2-5 TRBD1 TRBV24-1 - CATSDLGQGDKETQYF TGTGCCACCAGTGACCTAGGACAGGGCGACAAAGAGACCCAGTACTTC
TRBJ2-7 - TRBV2 - CARPDISPLRTQYF TGTGCCCGCCCGGACATATCCCCGTTGAGAACCCAGTACTTC
TRBJ1-4 - TRBV25-1 few CASSGRDVEGEKLFF TGTGCCAGCAGTGGCCGGGATGTTGAGGGTGAAAAACTGTTTTTT
TRBJ1-2 - TRBV12-3/TRBV12-4 few CASSYGGRSGGYTF TGTGCCAGCAGTTATGGGGGGCGCTCCGGAGGCTACACCTTC
TRBJ2-1 TRBD2 TRBV5-1 few CASSLSVTSGRYNEQFF TGCGCCAGCAGCTTATCCGTAACTAGCGGGAGATACAATGAGCAGTTCTTC
TRBJ2-7 TRBD1 TRBV29-1 - CSVGGQENYEQYF TGCAGCGTGGGGGGACAGGAAAACTACGAGCAGTACTTC
TRBJ2-2 - TRBV10-1 few CASSEYGNTGELFF TGCGCCAGCAGTGAGTACGGGAACACCGGGGAGCTGTTTTTT
TRBJ2-1 TRBD1 TRBV20-1 few CSAPGTGGREQFF TGCAGTGCTCCCGGGACAGGGGGCAGGGAGCAGTTCTTC
TRBJ2-1 TRBD2 TRBV4-2 - CAFSALAGDLYNEQFF TGTGCCTTCAGTGCGCTAGCGGGAGACCTCTACAATGAGCAGTTCTTC
TRBJ1-1 TRBD1 TRBV14 few CASSQPIVGGRAFF TGTGCCAGCAGCCAACCCATTGTAGGGGGCCGGGCTTTCTTT
TRBJ2-2 TRBD1 TRBV6-6 - CASNDWTGLAGELFF TGTGCCAGCAACGATTGGACAGGGTTGGCCGGGGAGCTGTTTTTT
TRBJ1-2 - TRBV12-3/TRBV12-4 few CASSFRQTYGYTF TGTGCCAGCAGTTTTCGACAGACCTATGGCTACACCTTC
TRBJ1-2 - TRBV3-1 few CASSQGAALRYGYTF TGTGCCAGCAGCCAAGGGGCGGCGCTTAGATATGGCTACACCTTC
TRBJ2-3 - TRBV11-2 few CASSPRDGGNTQYF TGTGCCAGCAGCCCCCGGGATGGGGGGAATACGCAGTATTTT
TRBJ2-1 - TRBV20-1 few CSAREHLDLEQFF TGCAGTGCTAGGGAGCATCTAGACCTTGAGCAGTTCTTC
TRBJ2-1 TRBD1 TRBV20-1 few CSAQGGQGNNEQFF TGCAGTGCCCAGGGGGGACAGGGAAACAATGAGCAGTTCTTC
TRBJ1-2 TRBD1 TRBV29-1 few CSVSDRDGGYTF TGCAGCGTTTCGGACAGGGATGGCGGCTACACCTTC
TRBJ2-1 - TRBV20-1 - CSARVPPTRDEQFF TGCAGTGCTAGAGTTCCCCCCACTCGCGATGAGCAGTTCTTC
TRBJ2-1 TRBD2 TRBV7-9 - CASSTTKGLDNEQFF TGTGCCAGCAGCACCACGAAGGGACTAGACAATGAGCAGTTCTTC
TRBJ2-7 TRBD1 TRBV9 - CASSVTGRIGEQYF TGTGCCAGCAGCGTGACAGGGCGGATAGGGGAGCAGTACTTC
TRBJ2-7 TRBD2 TRBV3-1 - CASSQEWRLAGSHEQYF TGTGCCAGCAGCCAAGAGTGGAGGCTAGCGGGAAGCCACGAGCAGTACTTC
TRBJ1-4 TRBD1 TRBV29-1 few CSVGDRGREKLFF TGCAGCGTGGGGGACAGGGGGCGTGAAAAACTGTTTTTT
TRBJ1-5 - TRBV12-3/TRBV12-4 - CASTSGGGRDQPQHF TGTGCCAGCACCTCCGGCGGGGGTAGGGATCAGCCCCAGCATTTT
TRBJ2-7 TRBD2 TRBV7-2 - CASSPYGLGGSYNEQYF TGTGCCAGCAGCCCCTACGGACTAGGCGGGTCCTACAATGAGCAGTACTTC
TRBJ2-1 TRBD2 TRBV7-2 - CACSPFWTSGRYGEQFF TGTGCCTGCAGTCCTTTTTGGACTAGCGGGAGGTATGGTGAGCAGTTCTTC
TRBJ2-1 - TRBV7-6 few CASSLNSGGPIGNEQFF TGTGCCAGCAGCCTCAACTCTGGGGGACCCATTGGGAATGAGCAGTTCTTC
TRBJ2-4 TRBD2 TRBV9 - CASSVAASGREENIQYF TGTGCCAGCAGCGTAGCGGCTAGCGGGCGAGAGGAGAACATTCAGTACTTC
TRBJ2-7 TRBD2 TRBV20-1 - CSARGGASGYEQYF TGCAGTGCTAGAGGCGGGGCTAGCGGCTACGAGCAGTACTTC
TRBJ2-1 - TRBV20-1 - CSARDAGLSYNEQFF TGCAGTGCTAGAGATGCGGGCCTCTCCTACAATGAGCAGTTCTTC
TRBJ2-1 - TRBV27 few CASSLWGHGYNEQFF TGTGCCAGCAGTTTATGGGGTCACGGGTACAATGAGCAGTTCTTC